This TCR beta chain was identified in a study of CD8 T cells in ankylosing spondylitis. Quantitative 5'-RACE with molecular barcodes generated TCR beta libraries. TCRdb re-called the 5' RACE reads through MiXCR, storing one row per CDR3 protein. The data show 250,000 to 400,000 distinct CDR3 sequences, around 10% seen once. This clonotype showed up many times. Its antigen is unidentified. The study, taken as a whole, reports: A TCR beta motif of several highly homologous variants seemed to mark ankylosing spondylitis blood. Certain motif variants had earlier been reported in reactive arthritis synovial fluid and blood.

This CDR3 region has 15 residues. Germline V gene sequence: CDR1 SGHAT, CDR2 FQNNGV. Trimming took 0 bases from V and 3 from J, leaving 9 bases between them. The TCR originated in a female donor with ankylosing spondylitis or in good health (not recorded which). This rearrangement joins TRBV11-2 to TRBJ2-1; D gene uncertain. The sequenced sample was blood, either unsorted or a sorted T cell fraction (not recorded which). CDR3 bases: TGTGCCAGCAGCTTAGATCGAAGCAGCTACAATGAGCAGTTCTTC. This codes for CASSLDRSSYNEQFF. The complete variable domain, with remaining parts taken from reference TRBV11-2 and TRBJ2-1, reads EAGVAQSPRYKIIEKRQSVAFWCNPISGHATLYWYQQILGQGPKLLIQFQNNGVVDDSQLPKDRFSAERLKGVDSTLKIQPAKLEDSAVYLCASSLDRSSYNEQFFGPGTRLTVL.